The clone carrying this T cell receptor (beta chain) was seen a few times. This CDR3 comprises 16 residues. Trimming at V came to 1 base and at J to 1 base, leaving 7 bases not matched to a gene. The germline gives CDR1 MNHEY, CDR2 SVGEGT. The sample is drawn from a study of blood T cells in healthy people across ages. The use of a sample-barcoded 5' primer and a J-beta primer mix characterized a second PCR of about 7 to 12 cycles. One entry per CDR3 protein, called by TCRdb with MiXCR from the 5' RACE reads. The table shows hundreds of thousands of distinct CDR3 sequences, with around half occurring only once.

This clonotype was sampled from a woman in her sixties in good health. The chain uses TRBV6-2 or TRBV6-3 and TRBJ2-7; 7 nucleotides line up with TRBD1. Sequencing was carried out using blood. This CDR3 is CASSYYLTGQSYEQYF. CDR3 in DNA: TGTGCCAGCAGTTACTACCTGACGGGACAGTCCTACGAGCAGTACTTC.